Below, one TCR beta chain is given with its context. This clonotype was picked up many times. Its recognized antigen is unknown. No clone much larger than this one lies a single base away; base qualities are absent. The sample comes from a study of T cells in Graves' hyperthyroidism and ophthalmopathy (dated by TCRdb to the late 2010s). For the study in its entirety: Peripheral blood was collected at initial diagnosis, before any treatment. TCR V-J signatures able to tell the groups apart were searched for in a discovery cohort of 95 or so patients, of whom fewer than 45 had Graves' ophthalmopathy and around 58 had stable Graves' hyperthyroidism. Prospective prediction of ophthalmopathy was tested in an independent validation cohort of fewer than 20 hyperthyroidism patients and around 16 patients who later progressed to ophthalmopathy. The 100 or so discovery patients were randomly divided into training and test sets at a 7:3 ratio. The study also compared thyroid tissue and blood T-cell repertoires from five or six Graves' hyperthyroidism patients. After blood sampling, hyperthyroidism patients were treated with methimazole at a starting dose of 30 mg daily, and ophthalmopathy patients were treated with high-dose intravenous methylprednisolone. TCR Vbeta CDR3 sequencing of approximately 140 peripheral blood samples (roughly 43 ophthalmopathy, about 75 hyperthyroidism and approximately 17 progressor patients) is reported in the paper.

Moderately to severely active disease, a Clinical Activity Score of at least 3, a NOSPECS grade of at least 4, and a duration under 3 months were present in ophthalmopathy patients. Patients with uncontrolled infections, other autoimmune diseases, pregnancy or lactation were excluded. Diagnoses relied on clinical symptoms, serum thyroxine and TRAb, thyroid ultrasound and orbital computed tomography. PBMCs were separated from under 11 ml of fresh peripheral blood using Ficoll-Paque density gradient centrifugation. Trizol reagent was used to extract total RNA, and RNA quality was then checked on an Agilent 2100 Bioanalyzer. In the germline V gene (reference sequence), CDR1 corresponds to MNHEY and CDR2 to SMNVEV. Including cysteine and phenylalanine, the CDR3 has 15 amino acids. CDR3 DNA only is kept here, 45 bases in frame from base 1. V loses 4 bases of germline sequence and J loses 5 bases, and the interval between the two ends is 17 bases.

TCR beta CDR3 regions were amplified from RNA transcripts. For the first round of RT-PCR on the TCR CDR3, the HTBI primer set was used together with the Qiagen OneStep RT-PCR kit. The libraries were constructed in a second round of multiplex PCR and then size-selected and purified. Libraries were sequenced paired-end with 100 bp reads on an Illumina HiSeq2000. Concerning the study's data processing: SOAPnuke was used to process the raw data, with reads discarded if the reads contained adapters or uncalled bases, had a mean Phred below 15, or lacked an exact constant-primer or identifier match. COPE v1.2.5 was used to merge the high-quality paired reads, and each unique nucleotide sequence was defined as a clonotype. MiTCR v1.1 was used to align the clonotypes against IMGT TRBV, TRBD and TRBJ reference segments. The analysis included only V-J combinations with a frequency above 0.0001, which together covered more than 99% of the repertoires. A TCS score was defined as the ratio of F50 (clonal expansion) to E x V (chaos), with BLOSUM62-based TCRdist applied between CDR3 peptides within each V-J. Welch's t-statistics and random forest reduced around 520 V-J features to 13, which were used in a naive Bayes classifier (R e1071). The similarity between thyroid and blood repertoires was quantified using the Morisita-Horn index. TCRdb redid the processing of the public reads, applying fastp at Q25 and MiXCR, and retained in-frame beta chains. Here each entry gathers all rows of one CDR3 protein and keeps the most common genes and DNA. The V and J calls, along with clone size, are taken from TCRdb and not from the paper's own processing. Within this sample are fewer than 650,000 distinct CDR3 sequences, with roughly 14% of them counted one time only. The ten biggest clones cover over 3.5% of the sample.

Overall study outcomes, separate from this receptor: Most expanded thyroid clonotypes (frequency above 0.001) were also detected in blood, a finding suggesting that blood repertoires may reflect thyroid immune responses. No statistical method was used to fix the sample size in advance, and group allocation was not hidden from the investigators. During validation, the model predicted progression to ophthalmopathy a median of about 6.3 months ahead of onset, with approximately 70% sensitivity and more than 72% specificity. A 13 V-J signature model separated ophthalmopathy from stable hyperthyroidism, with approximately 87% sensitivity and around 84% specificity in cross-validation and 80%/75% in testing.

This receptor was identified in a woman in her forties with Graves' ophthalmopathy. The sequenced sample was blood. The rearranged segments are TRBV27 and TRBJ1-2, and the D gene may be TRBD1, 5 bases matching. The CDR3 sequence is CASSSIGGGIYGYTF. The bases are TGTGCCAGCAGTTCAATTGGCGGGGGTATTTATGGCTACACCTTC.